The rows below give T cell receptor beta chains drawn from one sample of a study of human T cells and chemical hapten exposure. TCRdb reanalysed the RACE reads using MiXCR and keeps one entry per CDR3 protein. The sample carries 95,000 to 150,000 distinct CDR3 sequences, roughly 10% recorded once. The sequenced sample was whole blood, obtained in connection with sensitization to the hapten diphenylcyclopropenone (DPC). These receptors were taken from a woman in her fifties or sixties with alopecia areata. Some clones in this sample may be carry-over from other donors' samples. Each CDR3 is given with its conserved first and last residue. D genes are given only for firm matches. For some rows the clone size is stated as once, few or many, or as a class when expanded; others skip it.

clone size: -
V gene: TRBV5-6
D gene: -
J gene: TRBJ2-7
CDR3 protein: CASSLGVSYEQYF
CDR3 DNA: TGTGCCAGCAGCTTAGGGGTTTCCTACGAGCAGTACTTC

clone size: -
V gene: TRBV2
D gene: TRBD1
J gene: TRBJ2-1
CDR3 protein: CASSDWGQGVDNEQFF
CDR3 DNA: TGTGCCAGCAGTGATTGGGGACAGGGGGTGGACAATGAGCAGTTCTTC

clone size: -
V gene: TRBV30
D gene: -
J gene: TRBJ1-1
CDR3 protein: CAWSVGGATEAFF
CDR3 DNA: TGTGCCTGGAGTGTAGGGGGAGCCACTGAAGCTTTCTTT

clone size: few
V gene: TRBV4-2
D gene: TRBD2
J gene: TRBJ2-2
CDR3 protein: CASSPGTSGVNTGELFF
CDR3 DNA: TGTGCCAGCAGCCCTGGGACTAGCGGGGTGAACACCGGGGAGCTGTTTTTT

clone size: many
V gene: TRBV6-6
D gene: -
J gene: TRBJ2-6
CDR3 protein: CASIRPGTGANVLTF
CDR3 DNA: TGTGCCAGCATTCGTCCCGGGACTGGGGCCAACGTCCTGACTTTC

clone size: -
V gene: TRBV6-2/TRBV6-3
D gene: -
J gene: TRBJ1-4
CDR3 protein: CASSLGGKLFF
CDR3 DNA: TGTGCCAGCAGCTTGGGGGGGAAACTGTTTTTT

clone size: -
V gene: TRBV10-3
D gene: TRBD1
J gene: TRBJ2-3
CDR3 protein: CAISDSGGPRTDTQYF
CDR3 DNA: TGTGCCATCAGTGATTCAGGGGGTCCGCGAACAGATACGCAGTATTTT

clone size: -
V gene: TRBV19
D gene: TRBD1
J gene: TRBJ1-2
CDR3 protein: CASGQGLDYGYTF
CDR3 DNA: TGTGCCAGCGGACAGGGCCTAGACTATGGCTACACCTTC

clone size: many
V gene: TRBV21-1
D gene: -
J gene: TRBJ2-7
CDR3 protein: CASSKREGSGPYEQYF
CDR3 DNA: TGTGCCAGCAGCAAAAGGGAAGGTAGCGGGCCCTACGAGCAGTACTTC

clone size: -
V gene: TRBV9
D gene: -
J gene: TRBJ2-1
CDR3 protein: CASTTGDLTQSPYNEQFF
CDR3 DNA: TGTGCCAGCACCACCGGGGACCTTACGCAATCCCCCTACAATGAGCAGTTCTTC

clone size: many
V gene: TRBV5-1
D gene: TRBD2
J gene: TRBJ2-1
CDR3 protein: CASSLALTSAGSLNNEQFF
CDR3 DNA: TGCGCCAGCAGCTTGGCACTTACTAGCGCCGGATCGTTAAACAATGAGCAGTTCTTC

clone size: few
V gene: TRBV28
D gene: TRBD2
J gene: TRBJ2-3
CDR3 protein: CASSVVAGPSTDTQYF
CDR3 DNA: TGTGCCAGCAGCGTTGTAGCGGGGCCTAGCACAGATACGCAGTATTTT

clone size: few
V gene: TRBV2
D gene: TRBD1
J gene: TRBJ1-6
CDR3 protein: CATGGTDNSPLHF
CDR3 DNA: TGTGCCACCGGGGGGACAGACAATTCACCCCTCCACTTT

clone size: many
V gene: TRBV6-5
D gene: -
J gene: TRBJ1-5
CDR3 protein: CASTDAGLQHF
CDR3 DNA: TGTGCCAGCACCGACGCCGGTTTACAGCATTTT

clone size: -
V gene: TRBV12-3/TRBV12-4
D gene: -
J gene: TRBJ2-2
CDR3 protein: CATRPSGFQGGELFF
CDR3 DNA: TGTGCCACCCGGCCCAGCGGGTTCCAAGGCGGGGAGCTGTTTTTT

clone size: many
V gene: TRBV4-3
D gene: -
J gene: TRBJ2-3
CDR3 protein: CASSHRIDRRVGSTDTQYF
CDR3 DNA: TGCGCCAGCAGCCATAGGATCGACAGGCGCGTAGGGAGCACAGATACGCAGTATTTT

clone size: few
V gene: TRBV7-2
D gene: -
J gene: TRBJ1-5
CDR3 protein: CASSLRQANNQPQHF
CDR3 DNA: TGTGCCAGCAGCTTACGGCAGGCAAACAATCAGCCCCAGCATTTT

clone size: few
V gene: TRBV4-3
D gene: -
J gene: TRBJ2-3
CDR3 protein: CASSQVVPGTYTDTQYF
CDR3 DNA: TGCGCCAGCAGCCAAGTAGTACCCGGGACCTACACAGATACGCAGTATTTT

clone size: few
V gene: TRBV11-3
D gene: -
J gene: TRBJ1-4
CDR3 protein: CASSPDWEKLFF
CDR3 DNA: TGTGCCAGCAGCCCTGATTGGGAAAAACTGTTTTTT

clone size: few
V gene: TRBV6-5
D gene: -
J gene: TRBJ1-2
CDR3 protein: CASRTVNYGYTF
CDR3 DNA: TGTGCCAGCAGGACAGTAAACTATGGCTACACCTTC

clone size: many
V gene: TRBV20-1
D gene: TRBD2
J gene: TRBJ2-7
CDR3 protein: CSARIGGYEQYF
CDR3 DNA: TGCAGTGCTAGGATCGGGGGGTACGAGCAGTACTTC

clone size: many
V gene: TRBV21-1
D gene: -
J gene: TRBJ2-7
CDR3 protein: CASSKARGLEGEQYF
CDR3 DNA: TGTGCCAGCAGCAAAGCGAGGGGACTAGAAGGGGAGCAGTACTTC

clone size: many
V gene: TRBV29-1
D gene: -
J gene: TRBJ1-4
CDR3 protein: CSVSVEGEKLFF
CDR3 DNA: TGCAGCGTTTCGGTCGAAGGGGAAAAACTGTTTTTT

clone size: few
V gene: TRBV4-3
D gene: TRBD2
J gene: TRBJ2-5
CDR3 protein: CASSQVVAGGFSGRASFGETQYF
CDR3 DNA: TGCGCCAGCAGCCAAGTGGTCGCGGGGGGGTTTAGCGGGAGGGCCTCCTTTGGAGAGACCCAGTACTTC